This T cell receptor (beta chain) was captured by sequencing in a study of OX40 agonist ivuxolimab in advanced cancers. Overall study context: Participants, 82.7% male, averaged around 64 years of age, ranging from roughly 23 to 80. A partial response was reached by three patients: one with hepatocellular carcinoma and two with cutaneous melanoma. Whole-study results and caveats: Some patients who did not respond also had low normalized T-cell clonal expansion.

Excluded were patients having autoimmune disease history or systemic immunosuppression. Points on this clone: Its antigen is unknown.

Profiling relied on immunoSEQ multiplex PCR, and the TCRdb table lists in-frame clones only, not all of them. Of tens of thousands of clones detected, 84% appear once; the ten largest clones hold roughly 1.2%. The sequence was collected from an adult with an advanced solid tumor such as melanoma, head and neck, liver or kidney cancer. Sample: CD4+ or CD8+ T cells sorted from blood, taken in a trial of the OX40 agonist ivuxolimab.

CDR3 in amino acids: CASSQQDFLGYTF. The CDR3 DNA is TGTGCCAGCAGCCAACAGGATTTTTTAGGCTACACCTTC. This sequence joins TRBV11-2 and TRBJ1-2, with D possibly TRBD1 on 5 matching bases. The V gene lost 5 bases and the J gene lost 8 bases, with 15 bases spanning the gap. Germline loops: CDR1 SGHAT, CDR2 FQNNGV. CDR3 length: 13 residues.